This TCR beta chain was found in a study of radiation and T cells in renal cell carcinoma. This table comes from immunoSEQ multiplex PCR, and its TCRdb copy is limited to in-frame clones, with some not included. The top ten hold just over 20% of the sample, which has around 8,400 clones, around 64% seen once. In its sample, this clone ranks as medium-sized. As yet, its antigen is unknown. General study results and limits: Irradiated tumors had higher TCR clonality than control tumors.

The treatment is: treatment-naive control, cytoreductive nephrectomy. Clear cell pathology was present in this patient's renal cell carcinoma. V lost 2 bases and J 6 bases, leaving 10 bases between the germline ends. The CDR3 runs to 13 residues. Per the germline V gene, CDR1 is KGHSH and CDR2 is LQKENI. The specimen was tumor tissue, collected from a patient whose treatment was nephrectomy without radiotherapy. The sequence came from a man aged 60-69 years with renal cell carcinoma. J is TRBJ1-2 and V is TRBV18; possible D gene TRBD1, 5 bases. CDR3 sequence (DNA): TGTGCCAGCTCACCAATAGGGGCGGATGGCTACACCTTC. Translating gives CASSPIGADGYTF.